The following is a T cell receptor (beta chain) sequence with its context. The antigen is undetermined. This sample is drawn from a study of spatial heterogeneity in lung cancer. For the study at large: There were 75 or so donors, all of them untreated patients with early-stage non-small cell lung cancer. Available follow-up PBMC samples, collected a median of about 25 months post-resection, were sequenced.

CDR1 is MDHEN and CDR2 is SYDVKM in the germline V gene. The V end was cut by 3 bases, the J end by 9 bases, with 21 bases between. The CDR3 runs to 16 residues. Time point described: blood at routine non-recurrence follow-up after resection. Whole RNA, which was extracted from tumor, nontumor lung tissue or frozen PBMC, was sequenced without any cell sorting. Each molecule of TCR cDNA was tagged with one unique molecular identifier. TCRdb redid the calling of the 5' RACE reads with MiXCR, one entry per CDR3 protein. Of more than 95,000 distinct CDR3 sequences in the sample, 9% to 15% are singletons; the top ten hold around a sixth. General observations from the study: Ubiquitous expanded tumor TCRs were seen in blood more at resection than at follow-up.

This sequence joins TRBV28 and TRBJ2-1, with D maybe TRBD1 (5 bases). The sequence derives from a male donor with early-stage non-small cell lung cancer. The specimen comprised PBMCs, sampled at follow-up. CDR3 DNA: TGTGCCAGCAGTTTTGTGAGCAGGGCAACTTCGGGTGAGCAGTTCTTC. The encoded protein is CASSFVSRATSGEQFF.